This is a list of T cell receptor beta chains from one sample in a study of blood T cell repertoires in COVID-19. Profiled with immunoSEQ multiplex PCR; TCRdb holds only in-frame clones, not every one. The sample lists about 220,000 clones, approximately 83% occurring once. The specimen sequenced was PBMCs or T cells enriched from blood (not recorded which). These receptors were taken from a woman aged 40 to 50 with acute COVID-19. Both conserved end residues are part of each CDR3. Each record gives: CDR3 length, J gene, V gene, D gene, clone size, CDR3 protein, CDR3 DNA. A D gene is named only where the DNA matches it firmly. Part of the rows lack a size; the others show once, few, many or a class for expanded clones.

>13|TRBJ2-5|TRBV20-1|-|-
CSASKKPEETQYF
TGCAGTGCTAGTAAAAAGCCTGAAGAGACCCAGTACTTC
>17|TRBJ1-1|TRBV4-2|TRBD1|few
CASSPVGTGIMNTEAFF
TGTGCCAGCAGCCCTGTTGGGACAGGGATAATGAACACTGAAGCTTTCTTT
>15|TRBJ1-5|TRBV5-5|-|-
CASSAGPGWNQPQHF
TGTGCCAGCAGCGCGGGACCGGGGTGGAATCAGCCCCAGCATTTT
>12|TRBJ2-1|TRBV7-3|-|-
CASSRLGGEQFF
TGTGCCAGCAGTCGACTCGGCGGTGAGCAGTTCTTC
>13|TRBJ1-2|TRBV28|-|few
CASSFSRFYGYTF
TGTGCCAGCAGTTTCTCCAGGTTTTATGGCTACACCTTC
>15|TRBJ1-6|TRBV11-2|-|-
CASSSPGTSNSPLHF
TGTGCCAGCAGCTCTCCCGGGACTTCTAATTCACCCCTCCACTTT
>16|TRBJ1-1|TRBV20-1|-|-
CSASPDRSAFNTEAFF
TGCAGTGCTAGTCCCGACAGGTCTGCTTTTAACACTGAAGCTTTCTTT
>13|TRBJ1-1|TRBV3-1/TRBV3-2|-|-
CASGGDVNTEAFF
TGTGCCAGCGGAGGGGATGTGAACACTGAAGCTTTCTTT
>14|TRBJ1-4|TRBV3-1/TRBV3-2|TRBD1|-
CASPPGTANEKLFF
TGTGCCAGCCCGCCAGGGACAGCAAATGAAAAACTGTTTTTT
>14|TRBJ2-5|TRBV24-1|TRBD1|-
CATSVTGGGETQYF
TGTGCCACCAGTGTAACAGGGGGTGGGGAGACCCAGTACTTC
>12|TRBJ1-6|TRBV2|-|-
CASRGSKSPLHF
TGTGCCAGCCGTGGCAGTAAGTCACCCCTCCACTTT
>13|TRBJ2-7|TRBV29-1|-|-
CSVTPDGNYEQYF
TGCAGCGTCACTCCGGACGGGAACTACGAGCAGTACTTC
>14|TRBJ2-1|TRBV6-5|-|-
CASSYSRVYNEQFF
TGTGCCAGCAGTTACTCGAGGGTCTACAATGAGCAGTTCTTC
>15|TRBJ1-2|TRBV5-1|TRBD1|few
CASSSSGQGRNGYTF
TGCGCCAGCAGCTCCTCGGGACAGGGAAGGAATGGCTACACCTTC
>12|TRBJ1-1|TRBV3-1/TRBV3-2|-|few
CASSQDRSEAFF
TGTGCCAGCAGCCAAGACCGGTCCGAAGCTTTCTTT
>13|TRBJ2-5|TRBV7-3|-|-
CASSLGGQETQYF
TGTGCCAGCAGCTTGGGGGGCCAAGAGACCCAGTACTTC
>13|TRBJ1-1|TRBV2|-|once
CASKEQLNTEAFF
TGTGCCAGCAAGGAACAGCTAAACACTGAAGCTTTCTTT
>15|TRBJ2-7|TRBV10-2|-|-
CASSEVGGIAYEQYF
TGCGCCAGCAGTGAGGTTGGGGGGATAGCCTACGAGCAGTACTTC
>17|TRBJ2-4|TRBV9|TRBD2|-
CASSAAGTSDLRAIQYF
TGTGCCAGCAGCGCCGCCGGGACTAGCGACCTTCGCGCCATTCAGTACTTC
>12|TRBJ1-6|TRBV16|-|-
CASSPQWSPLHF
TGTGCCAGCAGCCCCCAGTGGTCACCCCTCCACTTT
>17|TRBJ2-7|TRBV4-1|-|-
CASSKTDSSAYFYEQYF
TGCGCCAGCAGTAAGACAGATTCGTCAGCATATTTCTACGAGCAGTACTTC
>14|TRBJ1-5|TRBV27|TRBD1|-
CASSNRGREQPQHF
TGTGCCAGCAGTAACAGGGGGCGAGAACAGCCCCAGCATTTT
>13|TRBJ1-6|TRBV5-1|-|-
CASSLGADSPLHF
TGCGCCAGCAGCTTAGGGGCGGATTCACCCCTCCACTTT
>15|TRBJ1-5|TRBV28|-|-
CATNYRGKNNQPQHF
TGTGCCACCAATTATAGGGGAAAGAACAATCAGCCCCAGCATTTT
>13|TRBJ2-7|TRBV12-3/TRBV12-4|-|once
CASSSPDSYEQYF
TGTGCCAGCAGTAGCCCGGACAGCTACGAGCAGTACTTC
>12|TRBJ1-5|TRBV27|-|-
CASSLPGQPQHF
TGTGCCAGCAGTCTCCCGGGACAGCCCCAGCATTTT
>17|TRBJ2-2|TRBV7-9|TRBD2|-
CASSLLPGLAGTGELFF
TGTGCCAGCAGCTTATTACCGGGACTAGCGGGTACCGGGGAGCTGTTTTTT
>16|TRBJ2-7|TRBV10-3|TRBD1|-
CAISASPGTGAGEQYF
TGTGCCATCAGTGCATCGCCAGGGACAGGGGCAGGCGAGCAGTACTTC
>15|TRBJ2-7|TRBV6-5|TRBD2|-
CASSFSGAGSYEQYF
TGTGCCAGCAGTTTTAGCGGGGCGGGCTCCTACGAGCAGTACTTC
>16|TRBJ2-1|TRBV6-1|TRBD2|-
CASSEILAGGVNEQFF
TGTGCCAGCAGTGAGATTCTAGCGGGAGGTGTCAATGAGCAGTTCTTC
>16|TRBJ1-2|TRBV7-8|TRBD1|-
CASSLISGTGGYGYTF
TGTGCCAGCAGCTTGATCTCCGGGACAGGAGGATATGGCTACACCTTC
>18|TRBJ2-7|TRBV5-3|TRBD2|-
CARSGPFGLGGSAYEQYF
TGTGCCAGAAGCGGCCCATTCGGACTAGGTGGTTCGGCCTACGAGCAGTACTTC
>15|TRBJ2-7|TRBV27|TRBD2|once
CASTQSGLAGDEQYF
TGTGCCAGCACCCAGTCGGGACTAGCGGGAGACGAGCAGTACTTC
>13|TRBJ1-1|TRBV6-2/TRBV6-3|-|-
CASSYLSGTEAFF
TGTGCCAGCAGTTACCTAAGCGGCACTGAAGCTTTCTTT
>18|TRBJ1-4|TRBV18|TRBD1|-
CASSPPGQGVLKNEKLFF
TGTGCCAGCTCACCACCGGGACAGGGCGTCCTAAAAAATGAAAAACTGTTTTTT
>14|TRBJ2-1|TRBV19|TRBD2|-
CASSTAGVGDEQFF
TGTGCCAGTAGTACCGCGGGAGTTGGCGATGAGCAGTTCTTC
>14|TRBJ1-2|TRBV4-1|-|-
CASSQDQGPYGYTF
TGCGCCAGCAGCCAAGACCAGGGCCCCTATGGCTACACCTTC
>16|TRBJ2-1|TRBV4-3|TRBD2|-
CASSQEASGVGNEQFF
TGCGCCAGCAGCCAAGAGGCTAGCGGGGTAGGGAATGAGCAGTTCTTC
>19|TRBJ2-3|TRBV2|TRBD2|once
CASTRRKRTSGGAQDTQYF
TGTGCCAGCACGCGCCGGAAGAGGACTAGCGGGGGGGCCCAGGATACGCAGTATTTT
>14|TRBJ1-4|TRBV6-5|TRBD1|once
CASSQQGANEKLFF
TGTGCCAGCAGTCAACAGGGGGCGAATGAAAAACTGTTTTTT
>16|TRBJ2-2|TRBV30|-|few
CAWSVVFRGNTGELFF
TGTGCCTGGAGTGTGGTTTTTCGGGGAAACACCGGGGAGCTGTTTTTT
>16|TRBJ1-5|TRBV18|-|-
CASSPGGVGGNQPQHF
TGTGCCAGCTCACCCGGGGGGGTAGGAGGCAATCAGCCCCAGCATTTT
>13|TRBJ1-2|TRBV30|-|-
CAWSALRGGGYTF
TGTGCCTGGAGTGCCCTCCGGGGTGGTGGCTACACCTTC
>15|TRBJ1-1|TRBV30|TRBD1|-
CAWTLPDRGNTEAFF
TGTGCCTGGACCCTCCCGGACAGGGGGAACACTGAAGCTTTCTTT
>13|TRBJ1-1|TRBV29-1|-|-
CSVIRTDHTEAFF
TGCAGCGTAATACGGACAGACCACACTGAAGCTTTCTTT
>16|TRBJ1-1|TRBV19|TRBD1|-
CASSIRGQKSNTEAFF
TGTGCCAGTAGTATAAGGGGACAGAAGTCGAACACTGAAGCTTTCTTT
>15|TRBJ1-1|TRBV29-1|TRBD1|-
CSVGGPGQQNTEAFF
TGCAGCGTTGGGGGTCCGGGACAGCAAAACACTGAAGCTTTCTTT
>13|TRBJ2-7|TRBV11-2|-|-
CASSSQGRYEQYF
TGTGCCAGCAGCTCCCAGGGGCGGTACGAGCAGTACTTC
>14|TRBJ2-1|TRBV9|-|few
CASSVDDTYNEQFF
TGTGCCAGCAGCGTAGACGACACCTACAATGAGCAGTTCTTC
>15|TRBJ1-1|TRBV24-1|-|-
CATSDSGVGNTEAFF
TGTGCCACCAGTGATTCAGGGGTAGGGAACACTGAAGCTTTCTTT
>11|TRBJ1-5|TRBV12-3/TRBV12-4|-|-
CASSDLGPQHF
TGTGCCAGCAGTGACTTGGGGCCCCAGCATTTT
>16|TRBJ2-1|TRBV11-1|-|-
CASSSYEGGRVDQQFF
TGTGCCAGCAGCTCCTATGAGGGTGGGCGGGTGGACCAGCAGTTCTTC
>15|TRBJ2-7|TRBV4-2|TRBD2|-
CASSQGRGGPYEQYF
TGTGCCAGCAGCCAAGGACGGGGGGGCCCCTACGAGCAGTACTTC
>15|TRBJ2-1|TRBV5-6|TRBD2|-
CASSSLAGVGIEQFF
TGTGCCAGCAGCTCTCTAGCGGGGGTAGGGATTGAGCAGTTCTTC
>12|TRBJ2-1|TRBV19|TRBD2|-
CASSSGTVEQFF
TGTGCCAGTAGCAGCGGGACTGTTGAGCAGTTCTTC
>17|TRBJ2-1|TRBV9|TRBD2|once
CASSVVMTSGRSSEQFF
TGTGCCAGCAGCGTAGTAATGACTAGCGGGAGAAGTTCTGAGCAGTTCTTC
>12|TRBJ2-3|TRBV24-1|-|-
CATSGDTDTQYF
TGTGCCACCAGCGGGGACACAGATACGCAGTATTTT